The sequence of this T cell receptor beta chain was determined in a study of identical twins' blood T cells. TCRdb recomputed calls from the 5' RACE reads with MiXCR, one row per CDR3 protein. This sample yields 400,000 or so distinct CDR3 sequences, of which 28% are seen a single time; about 6% belongs to the top ten. With respect to this clonotype: At one end, the junction sequence differs from germline, possibly due to a read error.

Specimen: PBMCs. This clonotype was obtained from a woman aged 18 to 50 in good health.

The CDR3 protein is CTISGGFEAFF. CDR3 nucleotides: TGTACCATCAGTGGAGGATTTGAAGCTTTCTTT. This chain uses TRBV10-3 with TRBJ1-1; D not certain. The CDR3 loop spans 11 amino acids. Germline assignment: CDR1 ENHRY and CDR2 SYGVKD.